What follows are 20 T cell receptor beta chains derived from one specimen sequenced in a study of shared clonotypes between healthy human individuals. Sequencing was performed with immunoSEQ multiplex PCR; in TCRdb, only in-frame clones are kept and a portion is missing. The data contain around 2.5 million clones, roughly 93% of them seen just once; the ten biggest clones take up more than 0.35%. Sequences were obtained from naive CD4+ T cells from PBMCs. Subset in this sample: CD45RA+ positively selected. The receptors stem from a man aged 18 to 30 in good health. Some clones in this sample may be carry-over from other donors' samples.

This clone came up once. The rearrangement joins TRBV7-2 to TRBJ1-2; D might be TRBD1 (5 bases). V lost 4 bases and J 4 bases, leaving 16 bases between the germline ends. This CDR3 region has 15 residues. Germline CDR1 is SGHTA and CDR2 is FQGNSA. The CDR3 nucleotides are TGTGCCAGCAGCTCCGGGGGACCGGTACTCTATGGCTACACCTTC. Its protein product is CASSSGGPVLYGYTF. The full variable domain, its missing parts supplied by reference TRBV7-2 and TRBJ1-2, is GAGVSQSPSNKVTEKGKDVELRCDPISGHTALYWYRQSLGQGLEFLIYFQGNSAPDKSGLPSDRFSAERTGGSVSTLTIQRTQQEDSAVYLCASSSGGPVLYGYTFGSGTRLTVV.

The J gene is TRBJ1-5, the V gene TRBV6-6; D is unresolved. Per the germline V gene, CDR1 is MNHNY and CDR2 is SVGAGI (reference sequence). Trimming removed 2 bases at V and 3 bases at J, with 5 bases between. The CDR3 covers 13 residues. DNA of the CDR3: TGTGCCAGCAGTTACGGGGACAATCAGCCCCAGCATTTT. Encoded protein: CASSYGDNQPQHF.

This clone turned up a few times. The chain has TRBV7-8 and TRBJ2-7; D is perhaps TRBD2 (5 bases). The germline CDR1 and CDR2 sequences are SGHVS and FQNEAQ. The CDR3 is 12 residues long. V was clipped by 4 bases and J by 7 bases, with 11 bases between them. This chain's CDR3 is CASSSLSGEQYF. The CDR3 nucleotides are TGTGCCAGCAGCTCGTTATCGGGGGAGCAGTACTTC.

The V and J genes are TRBV28 and TRBJ2-7; D not resolved. The CDR3 contains 13 residues. Trimming cost V 5 bases and J 2 bases, with 10 bases left between them. Germline values: CDR1 MDHEN, CDR2 SYDVKM. The CDR3 loop reads CASSERTAYEQYF. CDR3 in DNA: TGTGCCAGCAGTGAACGAACCGCCTACGAGCAGTACTTC.

The chain links TRBV28 to TRBJ1-1; 9 nucleotides match TRBD1. Germline CDR1 and CDR2: MDHEN and SYDVKM. The length of the CDR3 is 15 residues. J lost 3 bases, V lost 3 bases, and 5 bases had no gene match. CDR3 DNA: TGTGCCAGCAGTTTTATCAGGACAGGGGACACTGAAGCTTTCTTT. Translation gives CASSFIRTGDTEAFF.

V is TRBV5-5 and J is TRBJ1-1; unclear D gene. The CDR3 is 14 amino acids. The germline gives CDR1 SGHKS, CDR2 YYEKEE (reference sequence). Between the trimmed V and J ends, which lost 2 bases and 4 bases, there was a span of 12 bases. In DNA, the CDR3 is TGTGCCAGCAGCTTTACCGGGGATGGCACTGAAGCTTTCTTT. Translated, it gives CASSFTGDGTEAFF.

The rearrangement uses TRBV5-1 and TRBJ1-5; unclear D gene. Germline-derived CDR1 and CDR2 are SGHRS and YFSETQ. V was pared by 1 base and J by 2 bases, with 10 bases between. The CDR3 is 15 amino acids. The CDR3 region is CASSLSGRGNQPQHF. CDR3 bases: TGCGCCAGCAGCTTGAGCGGAAGGGGCAATCAGCCCCAGCATTTT.

The chain joins TRBV7-2 to TRBJ2-7; 9 bases fit TRBD2. CDR1 SGHTA and CDR2 FQGNSA come from the germline V gene. The CDR3 consists of 16 residues. Trimming removed 4 bases from V and 2 bases from J; junction bases left unmatched: 9. In DNA, the CDR3 is TGTGCCAGCAGCTCACGGAGCGGGAGGCCCACCTACGAGCAGTACTTC. Its protein is CASSSRSGRPTYEQYF.

The rearrangement links TRBV4-1 to TRBJ1-5; D remains ambiguous. V lost 4 bases, J lost 7 bases, and 11 bases lay in between. Germline V CDR1 and CDR2: MGHRA, YSYEKL. The CDR3 consists of 13 residues. The CDR3 reads CASSPGVQQPQHF. CDR3 nucleotide sequence: TGCGCCAGCAGCCCTGGGGTGCAACAGCCCCAGCATTTT.

The V gene is TRBV7-2, the J gene TRBJ1-1; D call uncertain. The ends were cut back, 1 base at V and 0 bases at J, with 6 bases in the middle. Germline assignment: CDR1 SGHTA and CDR2 FQGNSA. This CDR3 has 14 residues. The CDR3 protein is CASSLVVMNTEAFF. DNA for the CDR3: TGTGCCAGCAGCTTAGTGGTTATGAACACTGAAGCTTTCTTT.

The rearrangement uses TRBV6-4 and TRBJ2-1, with 8 bases fitting TRBD2. The germline V gene has CDR1 MRHNA and CDR2 SNTAGT. The CDR3 loop spans 14 amino acids. V lost 10 bases and J lost 6; bases outside the gene matches: 11. The chain's CDR3 is CATKRSGLGNEQFF. CDR3 DNA: TGTGCCACCAAACGTTCGGGACTAGGCAATGAGCAGTTCTTC.

This clone has only one observation. This sequence joins TRBV7-2 and TRBJ1-5; no firm D call. Germline V gene sequence: CDR1 SGHTA, CDR2 FQGNSA. Between the trimmed V and J ends, which lost 0 bases and 4 bases, there was a span of 10 bases. The CDR3 spans 15 residues. The CDR3 DNA reads as TGTGCCAGCAGCTTAGCGCTGGAAGCGAATCAGCCCCAGCATTTT. It yields the protein CASSLALEANQPQHF.

The V gene is TRBV6-1, the J gene TRBJ2-7, with 10 positions matching TRBD2. This CDR3 spans 14 amino acids. Germline loops: CDR1 MNHNS, CDR2 SASEGT. Trimming removed 7 bases from V and 3 bases from J; junction bases left unmatched: 6. The CDR3 nucleotides are TGTGCCAGCATCCATAGCGGGAGGAACTACGAGCAGTACTTC. Protein: CASIHSGRNYEQYF.

The CDR3 bases are TGTGCCTGGAGTGCTCAACAGGGTTACGATGGCTACACCTTC. This codes for CAWSAQQGYDGYTF. The genes are TRBV30 and TRBJ1-2, with D tentatively TRBD1 (6 bases). The CDR3 has 14 residues. Looked up from germline, CDR1 is GTSNPN and CDR2 is SVGIG (reference sequence). Between the trimmed V and J ends, which lost 1 base and 6 bases, there was a span of 15 bases.

This rearrangement joins TRBV5-4 to TRBJ1-2; the match to TRBD1 covers 8 bases. The germline CDR1 and CDR2 sequences are SGHNT and YYREEE (reference sequence). Trimming took 4 bases from V and 8 from J; bases not matched to a gene: 13. The CDR3 consists of 15 residues. The CDR3 is CASSETRQGARGYTF. CDR3 coding DNA: TGTGCCAGCAGCGAGACCCGGCAGGGGGCTCGGGGCTACACCTTC.

The V and J genes are TRBV7-2 and TRBJ2-2, with unresolved D. The CDR3 totals 15 residues. Per germline, CDR1 SGHTA and CDR2 FQGNSA. Deletions cut 2 bases from V and 1 base from J, with 8 bases between. CDR3 DNA: TGTGCCAGCAGCTTAATCTCGCTGAACACCGGGGAGCTGTTTTTT. It translates to CASSLISLNTGELFF.

The chain is built from TRBV4-2 and TRBJ2-5; D is possibly TRBD1 or TRBD2 (5 bases each). CDR1 LGHNA and CDR2 YNFKEQ come from the germline V gene. V dropped 0 bases and J dropped 5 bases, with 13 bases sitting between them. The CDR3 is made up of 15 amino acids. The CDR3 spells CASSQEGPRGETQYF. The CDR3 DNA follows: TGTGCCAGCAGCCAAGAAGGCCCGAGGGGCGAGACCCAGTACTTC.

The J gene is TRBJ2-7, the V gene TRBV30, with TRBD2 matching 7 bases. Germline CDR1 reads GTSNPN; CDR2 reads SVGIG (reference sequence). The CDR3 has 14 amino acids. Trimming at V came to 1 base and at J to 4 bases, leaving 7 bases not matched to a gene. The CDR3 sequence: CAWSGGGTKYEQYF. CDR3 sequence (DNA): TGTGCCTGGAGTGGAGGCGGGACTAAGTACGAGCAGTACTTC.

V gene TRBV7-2 combines with J gene TRBJ2-7, with D maybe TRBD1 (5 bases). The CDR3 extends over 15 amino acids. V was shortened by 4 bases and J by 0 bases, with 13 bases between the two germline ends. Germline V gene data show CDR1 as SGHTA and CDR2 as FQGNSA. Here the CDR3 DNA reads TGTGCCAGCAGCTCGAAGGGGTCTGTCTCCTACGAGCAGTACTTC. It translates to CASSSKGSVSYEQYF.

A single count supports this clone. V gene TRBV5-1 combines with J gene TRBJ1-1; 8 nucleotides agree with TRBD1. Trimming removed 2 bases from V and 4 bases from J; junction bases left unmatched: 7. Germline lookup yields CDR1 SGHRS and CDR2 YFSETQ. This CDR3 spans 15 amino acids. In nucleotides, the CDR3 is TGCGCCAGCAGCTTCGCAGGACAGGGAACCACTGAAGCTTTCTTT. Amino acid sequence: CASSFAGQGTTEAFF.